This entry lists 24 T cell receptor beta chains sequenced from one sample in a study of CD8 T cells in Susac syndrome. Reverse transcription of 0.5 to 1 ug RNA was performed with random hexamers. One entry per CDR3 protein results from TCRdb running MiXCR on the immunoSEQ multiplex PCR reads. The sample has approximately 200,000 distinct CDR3 sequences; around 96% are singletons. What was sequenced was CD4+ T cells from PBMCs. These receptors came from a human donor with multiple sclerosis.

The chain uses TRBV30 and TRBJ2-1, with a possible D match to TRBD2 (7 bases). V lost 4 bases, J lost 9 bases, and 22 bases lay in between. CDR3 length equals 15 residues. Germline-derived CDR1 and CDR2 are GTSNPN and SVGIG (reference sequence). The CDR3 sequence: CAWIPRGAGATEQFF. The CDR3 DNA reads as TGTGCCTGGATTCCACGAGGGGCGGGGGCTACTGAGCAGTTCTTC.

V is TRBV3-1 and J is TRBJ2-7; 7 bases match TRBD1. This CDR3 contains 14 residues. The ends lost 3 bases at V and 3 bases at J; junction bases unmatched: 5. Germline V gene sequence: CDR1 LGHDT, CDR2 YNNKEL (reference sequence). CDR3 nucleotides: TGTGCCAGCAGCCATCGACAGGGATTCTACGAGCAGTACTTC. Translated: CASSHRQGFYEQYF.

The chain combines TRBV20-1 with TRBJ1-4, with D possibly matching TRBD1 (6 bases). From germline, CDR1 is DFQATT and CDR2 SNEGSKA (reference sequence). The V gene lost 5 bases and the J gene lost 4 bases, with 14 bases spanning the gap. The CDR3 extends over 14 amino acids. The DNA for the CDR3 is TGCAGTGCTCTGCGATCGGACAGTAATGAAAAACTGTTTTTT. This encodes CSALRSDSNEKLFF.

The chain is built from TRBV3-1 and TRBJ2-5, with a tentative D call TRBD1 (5 bases). Deletions cut 3 bases from V and 1 base from J, with 12 bases between. CDR3 length equals 15 residues. The V gene's germline CDR1 is LGHDT and CDR2 YNNKEL (reference sequence). CDR3 DNA: TGTGCCAGCAGCCACTTCATAGGGGCCCAAGAGACCCAGTACTTC. It translates to CASSHFIGAQETQYF.

CDR3 amino acids: CAWSVRDRAGYTF. For the CDR3, the DNA is TGTGCCTGGAGTGTACGAGACAGGGCTGGCTACACCTTC. This chain joins TRBV30 and TRBJ1-2; 7 positions agree with TRBD1. The junction had 5 bases not matched to a gene; V was cut back by 0 bases and J by 7 bases. This CDR3 region has 13 residues. Germline lookup yields CDR1 GTSNPN and CDR2 SVGIG (reference sequence).

This chain uses TRBV2 with TRBJ2-7; either TRBD1 or TRBD2 may supply D (5 bases each). The CDR3 is made up of 12 amino acids. In germline, CDR1 is SNHLY, CDR2 FYNNEI. V lost 4 bases to trimming and J lost 6 bases, with 10 bases between them. The CDR3 DNA reads as TGTGCCAGCAGTGGGCCAGGGACCGAGCAGTACTTC. Amino acids: CASSGPGTEQYF.

This chain joins TRBV15 and TRBJ2-2; TRBD2 agrees at 10 bases. This CDR3 comprises 19 residues. Germline assignment: CDR1 LNHNV and CDR2 YYDKDF (reference sequence). V was clipped by 4 bases and J by 1 base; unmatched bases: 12. DNA of the CDR3: TGTGCCACCAGCACCTTGATGGGACTAGCGAGTAAGAACACCGGGGAGCTGTTTTTT. It translates to CATSTLMGLASKNTGELFF.

The chain combines TRBV3-1 with TRBJ2-5; 11 bases agree with TRBD2. With V trimmed by 4 bases and J by 4 bases, 11 bases remained unmatched. This CDR3 contains 17 residues. Germline CDR1 LGHDT, CDR2 YNNKEL (reference sequence). CDR3 protein: CASSPRSSGRKRETQYF. The CDR3 nucleotides are TGTGCCAGCAGCCCGAGATCTAGCGGGAGGAAGCGAGAGACCCAGTACTTC.

The rearrangement links TRBV5-1 to TRBJ2-7, with D possibly matching TRBD1 (7 bases). The CDR3 loop spans 15 amino acids. Germline V gene sequence: CDR1 SGHRS, CDR2 YFSETQ. Between the trimmed V and J ends, which lost 3 bases and 1 base, there was a span of 14 bases. In DNA, the CDR3 is TGCGCCAGCAGCTCCGGGGCAGGGGGGTCCTACGAGCAGTACTTC. Translation gives CASSSGAGGSYEQYF.

The V call is TRBV12-5, the J call TRBJ2-7; D call uncertain. V was clipped by 3 bases and J by 2 bases, with 11 bases between them. Per germline, CDR1 LGHNT and CDR2 FRNRAP. This CDR3 is built from 14 residues. The CDR3 loop reads CASGFPRSPYEQYF. The CDR3 DNA is TGTGCTAGTGGTTTCCCCAGGTCCCCCTACGAGCAGTACTTC.

The V call is TRBV19, the J call TRBJ2-1; D is possibly TRBD1 (6 bases). The CDR3 has 15 residues. Germline CDR1 reads LNHDA; CDR2 reads SQIVND (reference sequence). V was clipped by 6 bases and J by 8 bases, with 20 bases between them. This CDR3 reads CASRPDRTSGDEQFF. The CDR3 DNA follows: TGTGCCAGTAGACCAGACAGGACGTCTGGGGATGAGCAGTTCTTC.

The chain employs TRBV29-1 and TRBJ1-3; TRBD1 might be the D (5 bases). Germline V gene sequence: CDR1 SQVTM, CDR2 ANQGSEA. V was clipped by 4 bases and J by 0 bases, with 10 bases between them. CDR3 length equals 14 residues. The CDR3 reads CSVGRGTSGNTIYF. In DNA form, the CDR3 reads TGCAGCGTTGGAAGAGGGACCTCTGGAAACACCATATATTTT.

The V gene is TRBV24-1, the J gene TRBJ2-5; D is perhaps TRBD2 (6 bases). CDR3 length equals 13 residues. With 4 bases removed from V and 5 bases from J, the gap between germline ends came to 10 bases. Germline lookup yields CDR1 KGHDR and CDR2 SFDVKD. Here the CDR3 reads CATSDGGLETQYF. The CDR3 nucleotides read TGTGCCACCAGTGACGGAGGGCTTGAGACCCAGTACTTC.

The genes are TRBV9 and TRBJ1-5; no clear D gene. Germline-derived CDR1 and CDR2 are SGDLS and YYNGEE. Trimming cost V 0 bases and J 1 base, with 8 bases left between them. The CDR3 is 15 residues long. The CDR3 region is CASSVDVGSNQPQHF. The DNA for the CDR3 is TGTGCCAGCAGCGTAGACGTTGGAAGCAATCAGCCCCAGCATTTT.

The rearrangement uses TRBV27 and TRBJ2-7; tentative D call: TRBD2 (6 bases). Germline loops: CDR1 MNHEY, CDR2 SMNVEV (reference sequence). V lost 3 bases and J 3 bases, leaving 12 bases between the germline ends. This CDR3 is 14 amino acids long. CDR3 loop: CASSFGGSLYEQYF. CDR3 nucleotides: TGTGCCAGCAGTTTCGGGGGAAGTCTCTACGAGCAGTACTTC.

This chain links TRBV5-1 with TRBJ2-3, with 8 bases aligning to TRBD1. Germline CDR1 is SGHRS and CDR2 is YFSETQ. There are 14 residues in the CDR3. The junction had 3 bases not matched to a gene; V was cut back by 2 bases and J by 4 bases. The CDR3 here is CASSFGQGADTQYF. The CDR3 region has the DNA TGCGCCAGCAGCTTCGGACAGGGAGCAGATACGCAGTATTTT.

V and J are TRBV7-2 and TRBJ1-1, with a possible D match to TRBD1 (6 bases). This CDR3 spans 13 amino acids. Germline assignment: CDR1 SGHTA and CDR2 FQGNSA. Trimming stripped 4 bases from V and 7 bases from J, with 13 bases between. The CDR3 DNA reads as TGTGCCAGCAGCTCACCAACCAGGGGTGAAGCTTTCTTT. Protein sequence: CASSSPTRGEAFF.

This rearrangement joins TRBV29-1 to TRBJ1-4, with D possibly matching TRBD1 (5 bases). Germline CDR1 SQVTM, CDR2 ANQGSEA. The CDR3 loop spans 16 amino acids. CDR3 coding DNA: TGCAGTGTGTCGGGAAGGAGGGCAGGGTCTAATGAAAAACTGTTTTTT. As protein: CSVSGRRAGSNEKLFF.

This chain joins TRBV20-1 and TRBJ1-1; TRBD1 is a possible D gene (5 bases). The germline V gene encodes CDR1 DFQATT and CDR2 SNEGSKA (reference sequence). The CDR3 runs to 12 residues. V was cut by 0 bases and J by 11 bases, with 13 bases left in between. The DNA for the CDR3 is TGCAGTGCTAGAGACTTACAGGCTGGGGCTTTCTTT. The encoded protein is CSARDLQAGAFF.

This rearrangement joins TRBV7-9 to TRBJ2-7, with no clear D. Trimming removed 5 bases from V and 1 base from J, with 15 bases in between. The CDR3 consists of 15 residues. Per germline, CDR1 SEHNR and CDR2 FQNEAQ (reference sequence). CDR3 protein: CASSPTSSPSYEQYF. CDR3 bases: TGTGCCAGCAGCCCGACAAGCAGCCCTTCCTACGAGCAGTACTTC.

This chain joins TRBV20-1 and TRBJ1-5, with 10 bases identical to TRBD1. The CDR3 totals 16 residues. After removal of 6 bases from V and 0 bases from J, the junction contained 8 bases not matched to a gene. Looked up from germline, CDR1 is DFQATT and CDR2 is SNEGSKA (reference sequence). This CDR3 is CSAHRQGATSNQPQHF. Written as DNA, the CDR3 is TGCAGTGCCCATCGACAGGGGGCGACTAGCAATCAGCCCCAGCATTTT.

V and J are TRBV6-1 and TRBJ2-7, with 8 bases identical to TRBD2. In germline, CDR1 is MNHNS, CDR2 SASEGT. The CDR3 is 14 amino acids. The V segment lost 4 bases and the J segment 2 bases; nucleotides outside the gene matches: 4. For the CDR3, the DNA is TGTGCCAGCAGTGCCGCGGGAGGCCCCTACGAGCAGTACTTC. It yields the protein CASSAAGGPYEQYF.

The J gene is TRBJ2-7, the V gene TRBV5-1, with D possibly matching TRBD2 (5 bases). This CDR3 has 14 amino acids. Germline CDR1 and CDR2: SGHRS and YFSETQ. Between the trimmed V and J ends, which lost 1 base and 2 bases, there was a span of 10 bases. The CDR3 region is CASSLISGTYEQYF. In DNA form, the CDR3 reads TGCGCCAGCAGCTTGATCAGCGGTACCTACGAGCAGTACTTC.

The V and J genes are TRBV6-1 and TRBJ2-7; 9 bases match TRBD2. V gave up 10 bases and J gave up 5 bases; unmatched junction bases: 12. The CDR3 consists of 14 residues. Germline V CDR1 and CDR2: MNHNS, SASEGT. The CDR3 sequence is CATRGETSGHEQYF. As DNA, the CDR3 is TGTGCCACCAGAGGGGAGACTAGCGGACACGAGCAGTACTTC.